This entry concerns a single T cell receptor beta chain. The assay was immunoSEQ multiplex PCR, and TCRdb's table has in-frame clones only and misses some. The data show some 120,000 clones, more than 75% seen once. These data belong to a study of control samples from healthy donors and cancer patients. CDR3 length: 14 residues. The germline V gene encodes CDR1 SGHTS and CDR2 YDEGEE. The V end lost 5 bases, the J end lost 7 bases, and 13 bases lay between the germline ends. The sample was blood. This TCR was recovered from a woman in her seventies in good health. The V call is TRBV5-8, the J call TRBJ1-6, with D maybe TRBD1 (6 bases). CDR3 in amino acids: CASRTGTWNSPLHF. CDR3 nucleotides: TGTGCCAGCAGAACCGGGACATGGAATTCACCCCTCCACTTT.